One sample yielded the 24 T cell receptor beta chains listed below, sequenced in a study of blood T cell repertoires in COVID-19. Assay: immunoSEQ multiplex PCR; the TCRdb copy retains only in-frame clones and omits some. The profile shows 150,000 to 200,000 clones, 80% of them singletons. Source material: PBMCs or T cells enriched from blood (not recorded which). These receptor sequences come from a man in his forties who had recovered from COVID-19.

The V and J genes are TRBV20-1 and TRBJ2-1; 7 bases match TRBD2. The CDR3 contains 16 residues. After removal of 3 bases from V and 0 bases from J, the junction contained 8 bases not matched to a gene. Germline V lookup: CDR1 DFQATT, CDR2 SNEGSKA (reference sequence). CDR3: CSASFLAASSYNEQFF. Here the CDR3 DNA reads TGCAGTGCTAGTTTCCTAGCGGCTAGCTCCTACAATGAGCAGTTCTTC.

In its sample, this clone was seen a few times. V gene TRBV30 combines with J gene TRBJ1-3; D unresolved. The CDR3 totals 16 residues. The germline CDR1 and CDR2 sequences are GTSNPN and SVGIG (reference sequence). V was trimmed by 2 bases and J by 0 bases, leaving 14 bases between them. The CDR3: CAWSRGLLRSGNTIYF. As DNA, the CDR3 is TGTGCCTGGAGTCGAGGGCTCCTTCGCTCTGGAAACACCATATATTTT.

The chain is built from TRBV5-1 and TRBJ2-7; 8 positions match TRBD2. J was trimmed by 1 base and V by 0 bases; bases with no gene match: 3. The CDR3 is made up of 15 amino acids. From germline, CDR1 is SGHRS and CDR2 YFSETQ. CDR3 DNA: TGCGCCAGCAGCTTGGAGGCGGGGGGATCCTACGAGCAGTACTTC. This gives the protein CASSLEAGGSYEQYF.

This clone has just a few counts. The chain combines TRBV5-6 with TRBJ1-1; D is ambiguous. Germline V lookup: CDR1 SGHDT, CDR2 YYEEEE. The germline V and J ends were trimmed by 4 bases and 1 base, with 11 bases remaining between them. The CDR3 contains 14 residues. The chain's CDR3 is CASSPYNRNTEAFF. Here the CDR3 DNA reads TGTGCCAGCAGCCCCTATAACAGGAACACTGAAGCTTTCTTT.

The chain carries TRBV4-2 and TRBJ1-1; D perhaps matches TRBD1 (5 bases). The CDR3 runs to 19 residues. V was trimmed by 0 bases and J by 0 bases, leaving 20 bases between them. Germline assignment: CDR1 LGHNA and CDR2 YNFKEQ. The CDR3 sequence: CASSQDMSRARWVNTEAFF. The CDR3 DNA reads TGTGCCAGCAGCCAAGATATGAGCAGGGCCAGATGGGTGAACACTGAAGCTTTCTTT.

V usage is TRBV5-1 and J usage is TRBJ1-2; 8 positions match TRBD1. This CDR3 region has 15 residues. The germline V gene encodes CDR1 SGHRS and CDR2 YFSETQ. The junction had 7 bases not matched to a gene; V was cut back by 4 bases and J by 2 bases. The DNA of the CDR3 is TGCGCCAGCAGCCCCACGGACAGGGCCAACTATGGCTACACCTTC. It translates to CASSPTDRANYGYTF.

The chain links TRBV10-3 to TRBJ2-7; no definite D call. This CDR3 spans 13 amino acids. V dropped 4 bases and J dropped 1 base, with 8 bases sitting between them. The germline gives CDR1 ENHRY, CDR2 SYGVKD. CDR3: CAISGHDSYEQYF. CDR3 DNA sequence: TGTGCCATCAGTGGACACGATTCCTACGAGCAGTACTTC.

The chain uses TRBV30 and TRBJ1-3; D uncertain. Germline lookup yields CDR1 GTSNPN and CDR2 SVGIG (reference sequence). The CDR3 runs 15 residues. Trimming took off 1 base at V and 0 bases at J, with 10 bases between the two ends. The CDR3 reads CAWSGGSSSGNTIYF. CDR3 sequence (DNA): TGTGCCTGGAGTGGCGGTAGCAGCTCTGGAAACACCATATATTTT.

The V gene is TRBV11-2, the J gene TRBJ2-7, with D unclear. The CDR3 is made up of 12 amino acids. Trimming shortened V by 1 base and J by 4 bases, and 5 bases separated the two germline ends. Germline V gene sequence: CDR1 SGHAT, CDR2 FQNNGV. The CDR3 loop reads CASSLGAYEQYF. The CDR3 coding sequence is TGTGCCAGCAGCTTAGGGGCGTACGAGCAGTACTTC.

This sequence joins TRBV12-2 and TRBJ1-2. TRBV12-2 is an annotated pseudogene. The CDR3 runs 16 residues. DNA of the CDR3: TGTGCAAGTCGCTTAGAGGGACGGGGGGCCAGCTATGGCTACACCTTC. It translates to CASRLEGRGASYGYTF.

As concerns this clone: At one end, the junction sequence differs from germline, possibly due to a read error. DNA for the CDR3: TGTGCCAGCAGGCTCGAACAGGGTAACCATGGCTACACCTTC. Encoded protein: CASRLEQGNHGYTF. This chain connects TRBV6-5 to TRBJ1-2; perhaps TRBD1 as D (6 bases). CDR1 MNHEY and CDR2 SVGAGI come from the germline V gene. The length of the CDR3 is 14 residues.

The rearrangement links TRBV10-2 to TRBJ1-2; weak D call: TRBD1 (5 bases). V was clipped by 8 bases and J by 1 base, with 8 bases between them. The CDR3 is 12 residues long. CDR1 is WSHSY and CDR2 is SAAADI in the germline V gene. The CDR3 region is CASGGVNYGYTF. Here the CDR3 DNA reads TGCGCCAGCGGGGGGGTTAACTATGGCTACACCTTC.

The rearrangement links TRBV27 to TRBJ1-6; 10 bases line up with TRBD1. Germline trimming cut 3 bases from V and 7 bases from J; bases unmatched to any gene: 6. The CDR3 is 16 amino acids. The germline V gene encodes CDR1 MNHEY and CDR2 SMNVEV (reference sequence). CDR3 sequence reads: CASSFGQGVSNSPLHF. DNA for the CDR3: TGTGCCAGCAGTTTCGGACAGGGGGTTAGCAATTCACCCCTCCACTTT.

The chain uses TRBV18 and TRBJ2-7; D gene uncertain. From germline, CDR1 is KGHSH and CDR2 LQKENI. The ends were cut back, 3 bases at V and 3 bases at J, with 9 bases in the middle. The CDR3 covers 13 residues. As DNA, the CDR3 is TGTGCCAGCTCACCGGGCAGGAACTACGAGCAGTACTTC. Its translation: CASSPGRNYEQYF.

The chain employs TRBV5-5 and TRBJ1-5; a possible D gene is TRBD1 (6 bases). V lost 6 bases, J lost 1 base, and 17 bases lay in between. CDR1 and CDR2 (germline): SGHKS, YYEKEE (reference sequence). The CDR3 has 16 residues. The CDR3 loop reads CASTKGKGESNQPQHF. The CDR3, as DNA: TGTGCCAGCACAAAAGGGAAGGGGGAGAGCAATCAGCCCCAGCATTTT.

The chain carries TRBV5-1 and TRBJ2-6; 9 bases fit TRBD1. V lost 5 bases and J lost 2; bases outside the gene matches: 11. Germline V lookup: CDR1 SGHRS, CDR2 YFSETQ. The CDR3 length is 18 residues. The CDR3 region is CASRDTGTGSPGANVLTF. CDR3 nucleotide sequence: TGCGCCAGCAGGGACACCGGGACAGGGTCCCCTGGGGCCAACGTCCTGACTTTC.

This clone was detected only a few times. V usage is TRBV18 and J usage is TRBJ1-3, with a possible D match to TRBD1 (5 bases). V was trimmed by 4 bases and J by 8 bases, leaving 15 bases between them. CDR3 size: 14 residues. CDR1 is KGHSH, CDR2 LQKENI, per germline. CDR3 sequence: CASSQPYKTDTIYF. CDR3 sequence (DNA): TGTGCCAGCTCACAGCCGTACAAGACAGACACCATATATTTT.

As to this clone: This sample includes further DNA sequences coding for the same CDR3. This chain connects TRBV5-1 to TRBJ1-1, with D tentatively TRBD1 (5 bases). Germline CDR1 and CDR2: SGHRS and YFSETQ. This CDR3 has 13 residues. V was cut by 4 bases and J by 2 bases, with 9 bases left in between. DNA for the CDR3: TGCGCCAGCAGCCCAACAGGTAACACTGAAGCTTTCTTT. Amino acids: CASSPTGNTEAFF.

The V gene is TRBV27, the J gene TRBJ1-2; D is perhaps TRBD1 (6 bases). Germline V gene data show CDR1 as MNHEY and CDR2 as SMNVEV (reference sequence). This CDR3 comprises 18 residues. V was clipped by 5 bases and J by 2 bases, with 24 bases between them. The CDR3 reads CASSVTGTEHLSNYGYTF. The CDR3 DNA is TGTGCCAGCAGTGTGACAGGCACCGAGCATCTGTCAAACTATGGCTACACCTTC.

The chain couples TRBV7-6 to TRBJ2-1; 8 bases align to TRBD2. The V segment lost 5 bases and the J segment 0 bases; nucleotides outside the gene matches: 12. Per the germline V gene, CDR1 is SGHVS and CDR2 is FNYEAQ. This CDR3 is built from 18 residues. The CDR3 loop reads CASSVHRGGLSSYNEQFF. The CDR3 DNA sequence: TGTGCCAGCAGCGTCCACCGGGGGGGGCTCAGCTCCTACAATGAGCAGTTCTTC.

This chain uses TRBV11-3 with TRBJ2-7; the match to TRBD1 covers 9 bases. V gave up 2 bases and J gave up 4 bases; unmatched junction bases: 6. Germline loops: CDR1 SGHNT, CDR2 YENEEA. The CDR3 covers 15 residues. The CDR3 loop is CASSLHRDRVYEQYV. CDR3 DNA sequence: TGTGCCAGCAGCTTACACCGGGACAGGGTTTACGAGCAGTACGTC.

The chain links TRBV9 to TRBJ2-2; D possibly corresponds to TRBD1 (6 bases). Germline V lookup: CDR1 SGDLS, CDR2 YYNGEE. CDR3 size: 17 residues. V dropped 0 bases and J dropped 0 bases, with 12 bases sitting between them. The CDR3 nucleotides read TGTGCCAGCAGCGTAGGTGGGACACCGGCGAACACCGGGGAGCTGTTTTTT. Protein: CASSVGGTPANTGELFF.

The V call is TRBV19, the J call TRBJ1-2, with TRBD1 identical over 12 bases. V trimming: 9 bases; J trimming: 8 bases; junction bases outside the gene matches: 19. CDR3 length equals 17 residues. Looked up from germline, CDR1 is LNHDA and CDR2 is SQIVND (reference sequence). CDR3: CASAPTGTGGEGRGYTF. DNA of the CDR3: TGTGCCAGCGCCCCTACCGGGACAGGGGGCGAGGGTCGCGGCTACACCTTC.

The chain recombines TRBV9 with TRBJ1-2; possible D gene TRBD1, 5 bases. Germline V gives CDR1 SGDLS, CDR2 YYNGEE. V was clipped by 5 bases and J by 4 bases, with 6 bases between them. The CDR3 length is 11 residues. The CDR3 bases are TGTGCCAGCAGGGGGGGCTATGGCTACACCTTC. Its translation: CASRGGYGYTF. Filled out from reference TRBV9 and TRBJ1-2, the complete variable domain reads DSGVTQTPKHLITATGQRVTLRCSPRSGDLSVYWYQQSLDQGLQFLIQYYNGEERAKGNILERFSAQQFPDLHSELNLSSLELGDSALYFCASRGGYGYTFGSGTRLTVV.